This T cell receptor beta chain was retrieved from a study of CD8+ T cells in alopecia areata. As regards this clone: Its antigen is unidentified.

Isolated RNA was reverse transcribed into cDNA used as the sequencing template. Assay used: immunoSEQ multiplex PCR; TCRdb lists only in-frame clones, some missing. The profile shows under 65,000 clones, roughly 40% of them singletons. CDR1 and CDR2 (germline): MNHEY, SVGAGI. V was pared by 3 bases and J by 4 bases, with 7 bases of the junction left unmatched. This CDR3 contains 15 residues. Broader study findings: Patients shared TCRs less clearly than mice did, possibly owing to HLA. Scalp samples also contribute reads from the resident alphabeta T cells found in normal skin. Higher clonality and more expanded CD8+ clones appeared in lesional than normal scalp.

This TCR was recovered from a human donor with alopecia areata. The sample taken for sequencing was NKG2D-low CD8+ T cells sorted from blood. The chain employs TRBV6-5 and TRBJ2-5; 8 bases are shared with TRBD2. CDR3 sequence (DNA): TGTGCCAGCAGTTATGGCGGGGGGTCGGGAGAGACCCAGTACTTC. Translation gives CASSYGGGSGETQYF.